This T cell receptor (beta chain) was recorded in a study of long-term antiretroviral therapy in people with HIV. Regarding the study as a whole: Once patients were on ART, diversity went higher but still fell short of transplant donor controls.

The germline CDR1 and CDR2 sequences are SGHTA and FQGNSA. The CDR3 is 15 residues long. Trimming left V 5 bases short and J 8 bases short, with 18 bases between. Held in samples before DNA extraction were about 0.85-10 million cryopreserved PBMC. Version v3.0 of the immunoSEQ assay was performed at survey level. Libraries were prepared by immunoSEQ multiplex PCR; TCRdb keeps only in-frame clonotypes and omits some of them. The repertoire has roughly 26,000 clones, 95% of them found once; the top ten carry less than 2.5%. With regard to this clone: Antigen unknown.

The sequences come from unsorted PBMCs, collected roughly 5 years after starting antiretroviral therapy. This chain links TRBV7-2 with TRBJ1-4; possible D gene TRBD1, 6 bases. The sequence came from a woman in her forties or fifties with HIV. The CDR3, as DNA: TGTGCCAGCAGCCAAAGGGGGGGCAGGTTAGAAAAACTGTTTTTT. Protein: CASSQRGGRLEKLFF.